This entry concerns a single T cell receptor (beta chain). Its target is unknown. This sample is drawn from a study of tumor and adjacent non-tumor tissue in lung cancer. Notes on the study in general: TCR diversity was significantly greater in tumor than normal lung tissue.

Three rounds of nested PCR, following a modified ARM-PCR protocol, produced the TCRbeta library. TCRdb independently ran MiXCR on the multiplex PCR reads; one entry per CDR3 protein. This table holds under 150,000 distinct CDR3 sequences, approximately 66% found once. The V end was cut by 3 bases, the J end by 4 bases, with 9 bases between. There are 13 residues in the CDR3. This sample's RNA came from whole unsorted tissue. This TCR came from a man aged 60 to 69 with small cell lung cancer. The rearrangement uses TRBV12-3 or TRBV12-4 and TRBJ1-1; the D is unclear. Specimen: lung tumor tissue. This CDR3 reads CASSLAGVTEAFF. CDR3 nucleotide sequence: TGTGCCAGCAGTTTGGCGGGAGTCACTGAAGCTTTCTTT.